This T cell receptor beta chain was retrieved from a study of spatial heterogeneity in lung cancer (dated by TCRdb to the late 2010s). Broadly, across the study: More beta-chain than alpha-chain transcripts were consistently detected, likely reflecting higher beta-chain transcript abundance. Both alpha and beta chains were TCR-sequenced in 200 to 250 tumor regions, roughly 70 matched nontumor lung samples and some 50 PBMC samples obtained at surgery. In the raw uncorrected reads, each unique combination of TCR and UMI appeared more than ten times on average. TCR repertoire features were related to nonsynonymous mutation counts determined by whole-exome sequencing of tumor tissue. The study quantitatively compared TCR alpha and beta repertoires across multiple tumor regions, matched nontumor lung and blood in non-small cell lung cancer. Results the study describes overall, beyond this receptor: Confirming at a functional level the hypothesis that regional TCRs recognize regional mutations was considered to require additional single-cell paired TCR alpha and beta sequencing. Ubiquitous expanded tumor TCRs showed up in blood more often at tumor resection than at routine follow-up.

This specimen's time point label, interpreted: sample taken at primary tumor resection. The donors were more than 60 patients from the lung TRACERx cohort who had early-stage, untreated non-small cell lung cancer. Without any cell sorting, TCR sequencing was performed on whole RNA extracted either from tumor and nontumor lung tissue or from cryopreserved PBMC samples. Only patients with enough RNA available from two or more tumor regions were chosen for TCR sequencing. Receptor amplification or capture employed 5' RACE. Sequencing instrument: NextSeq 500. In the TCR library protocol, a unique molecular identifier was attached to each TCR cDNA molecule so that PCR and sequencing errors could be corrected. Concerning the study's data processing: Decombinator tools were used for TCR identification, UMI-based error correction and CDR3 extraction. Expanded TCRs were defined as those above a frequency of 2 per 1,000, corresponding to the top 1% of the tumor frequency distribution. Rényi diversity was computed with the R vegan package after subsampling each repertoire 100 times to 5,000 TCRs. To build CDR3 similarity networks, amino acid triplet string-kernel similarity was used, and CDR3s were connected when their pairwise similarity was above 0.82. The public reads were reanalyzed by TCRdb: fastp trimming at Q25, MiXCR alignment, in-frame beta chains only. Identical CDR3 protein sequences are pooled into one entry, listed with their most common genes and DNA. The V and J calls here are based on TCRdb, not the publication. A total of 30,000 to 45,000 distinct CDR3 sequences appear in this sample, roughly 8% of them only once. Under 30% of the sample is in the top ten clones.

Concerning this clonotype itself: This clone's antigen is unknown. No per-base quality is available; no much larger clone lies one base away.

From V the trimming removes 0 bases and from J it removes 4 bases, while the gene matches leave 2 bases of the junction unaccounted for. Taken from the germline V gene (reference sequence), the CDR1 and CDR2 loops are GTSNPN and SVGIG. The CDR3, cysteine through phenylalanine, is 13 amino acids long. Only CDR3 DNA is held: 39 bases, read in frame from base 1. The TCR originated in a male donor with early-stage non-small cell lung cancer. The chain uses TRBV30 and TRBJ1-1; TRBD1 agrees with 7 junctional bases. The material sequenced was PBMCs, taken at surgery. The CDR3 region has the sequence CAWSVAGGTEAFF. In nucleotides, the sequence is TGTGCCTGGAGTGTCGCAGGGGGCACTGAAGCTTTCTTT.